These 18 T cell receptor beta chains came from one sample sequenced in a study of patients and donors after allogeneic stem cell transplantation. One entry per CDR3 protein, called by TCRdb with MiXCR from the RT-PCR reads. In the table there are fewer than 500,000 distinct CDR3 sequences, around 16% of which are singletons. Sequencing was done on a sample of blood, either unsorted or a sorted T cell fraction (not recorded which). These receptors were taken from a human donor who was either an allogeneic HSCT recipient or a stem cell or donor lymphocyte infusion donor (not recorded which). It is not recorded whose cells these are; they may come from a transplant donor.

Written as DNA, the CDR3 is TGTGCCAGCAGCGGACTAGTCACAGATACGCAGTATTTT. This translates into CASSGLVTDTQYF. The J gene is TRBJ2-3, the V gene TRBV9; a weak D match, TRBD2 (6 bases). This CDR3 contains 13 residues. Germline CDR1 SGDLS, CDR2 YYNGEE. V lost 3 bases and J lost 2, with 7 bases in between.

Only a few counts were recorded for this clonotype. V usage is TRBV11-2 and J usage is TRBJ2-1; D perhaps matches TRBD2 (6 bases). Germline CDR1 SGHAT, CDR2 FQNNGV. V lost 1 base to trimming and J lost 15 bases, with 19 bases between them. CDR3 length: 14 residues. For the CDR3, the DNA is TGTGCCAGCAGCTTAGCTGGAGGGGCGAGTACGCTGTTCTTC. Translation: CASSLAGGASTLFF.

This clonotype was recorded a few times. This rearrangement joins TRBV18 to TRBJ1-2; 12 bases are shared with TRBD1. The CDR3 loop spans 16 amino acids. V shed 4 bases and J 4 bases; nucleotides not matched to a gene: 7. Germline V CDR1 and CDR2: KGHSH, LQKENI. The DNA of the CDR3 is TGTGCCAGCTCACGGGACAGGGGGCCTACGCCCTATGGCTACACCTTC. This encodes CASSRDRGPTPYGYTF.

This clonotype has only a few counts. V usage is TRBV4-1 and J usage is TRBJ1-1, with D possibly being TRBD1 (5 bases). Per the germline V gene, CDR1 is MGHRA and CDR2 is YSYEKL. With 0 bases removed from V and 4 bases from J, the gap between germline ends came to 6 bases. CDR3 length equals 13 residues. The CDR3, as DNA: TGCGCCAGCAGCCAAGATGGGACCACTGAAGCTTTCTTT. It encodes CASSQDGTTEAFF.

This clonotype occurred a few times. The CDR3 is CASSAPPQGPNTEAFF. In nucleotides, the CDR3 is TGTGCCAGCAGCGCTCCACCCCAGGGACCCAACACTGAAGCTTTCTTT. The rearrangement links TRBV9 to TRBJ1-1, with D perhaps matching TRBD1 (5 bases). The germline V gene has CDR1 SGDLS and CDR2 YYNGEE. V lost 3 bases and J lost 2, with 17 bases in between. The CDR3 totals 16 residues.

This clonotype has more than one count but fewer than ten. The chain's CDR3 is CASSFPTGMTASTDTQYF. CDR3 DNA: TGCGCCAGCAGCTTCCCGACAGGGATGACGGCTAGCACAGATACGCAGTATTTT. The genes are TRBV5-1 and TRBJ2-3, with 7 bases that match TRBD1. Germline values: CDR1 SGHRS, CDR2 YFSETQ. CDR3 length: 18 amino acids. J gave up 0 bases and V 2 bases, and 12 bases lay outside the gene matches.

This clonotype was observed a few times. This chain uses TRBV7-9 with TRBJ1-2; no clear D gene. This CDR3 is built from 13 residues. V gave up 1 base and J gave up 8 bases, with 11 bases separating them. Per germline, CDR1 SEHNR and CDR2 FQNEAQ (reference sequence). CDR3 sequence reads: CASSLGGRRGYTF. The CDR3 DNA sequence: TGTGCCAGCAGCTTAGGCGGTCGACGGGGCTACACCTTC.

The chain couples TRBV19 to TRBJ2-7; D ambiguous. V was clipped by 0 bases and J by 3 bases, with 12 bases between them. From germline, CDR1 is LNHDA and CDR2 SQIVND (reference sequence). This CDR3 is built from 15 residues. CDR3 DNA sequence: TGTGCCAGTAGTATAGAGATGGGTGCCATCTACGAGCAGTACTTC. This codes for CASSIEMGAIYEQYF.

The gene calls are TRBV15 and TRBJ2-1; D unclear. The CDR3 length is 16 residues. Germline lookup yields CDR1 LNHNV and CDR2 YYDKDF (reference sequence). V lost 1 base, J lost 4 bases, and 14 bases lay in between. CDR3 protein: CATSRGLPAEYNEQFF. The CDR3 DNA sequence: TGTGCCACCAGCAGAGGATTACCGGCGGAGTACAATGAGCAGTTCTTC.

This clonotype was observed a few times. V usage is TRBV10-3 and J usage is TRBJ2-1; 12 nucleotides match TRBD2. Germline V gene data show CDR1 as ENHRY and CDR2 as SYGVKD. Losses at the gene ends were 6 bases for V and 8 bases for J; bases not matched to a gene: 8. The CDR3 length is 15 residues. CDR3 amino acids: CAISKLAGGPDEQFF. The DNA of the CDR3 is TGTGCCATCAGCAAACTAGCGGGAGGCCCAGATGAGCAGTTCTTC.

The rearrangement links TRBV6-1 to TRBJ1-1; TRBD1 aligns across 8 bases. The CDR3 is 14 amino acids. In germline, CDR1 is MNHNS, CDR2 SASEGT. Trimming took 8 bases from V and 4 from J; bases not matched to a gene: 9. Here the CDR3 reads CASGPRTGTTEAFF. CDR3 nucleotides: TGTGCCAGCGGCCCAAGGACAGGGACCACTGAAGCTTTCTTT.

This clonotype was counted only a few times. This rearrangement joins TRBV27 to TRBJ1-2; the D gene is possibly TRBD1 (6 bases). V lost 8 bases and J lost 6, with 19 bases in between. The germline gives CDR1 MNHEY, CDR2 SMNVEV (reference sequence). The length of the CDR3 is 14 residues. This CDR3 is CASSPGGRVNGYTF. For the CDR3, the DNA is TGTGCCAGCTCGCCGGGGGGCCGGGTCAATGGCTACACCTTC.

As to this clonotype: One end of the junction does not line up with germline, which may come from a read error. The rearrangement links TRBV7-7 to TRBJ2-7; 9 positions match TRBD2. Germline V gives CDR1 SSHAT, CDR2 FNYEAQ (reference sequence). This CDR3 contains 15 residues. CDR3 in DNA: TGTGCTAGCAGCCCATCTAGCGGGGATACCTACGAGCAGTACTTC. Protein: CASSPSSGDTYEQYF.

The chain couples TRBV5-6 to TRBJ1-4; TRBD1 agrees at 9 bases. The junction had 15 bases not matched to a gene; V was cut back by 4 bases and J by 5 bases. CDR3 length equals 18 residues. Germline CDR1 SGHDT, CDR2 YYEEEE. CDR3 nucleotide sequence: TGTGCCAGCAGCCCGAAATTGGGGGACAGGGATTCAAATGAAAAACTGTTTTTT. Translation: CASSPKLGDRDSNEKLFF.

This chain connects TRBV3-1 to TRBJ1-1, with D maybe TRBD1 (5 bases). The germline V gene has CDR1 LGHDT and CDR2 YNNKEL (reference sequence). The ends were cut back, 4 bases at V and 2 bases at J, with 23 bases in the middle. The CDR3 is 18 amino acids. CDR3 sequence (DNA): TGTGCCAGCAGCCGCGGAGGACGGGACCGAATCTTTAACACTGAAGCTTTCTTT. Its protein is CASSRGGRDRIFNTEAFF.

This clonotype has at least ten counts. This rearrangement joins TRBV4-1 to TRBJ2-2; D is unresolved. The ends were cut back, 3 bases at V and 0 bases at J, with 11 bases in the middle. This CDR3 comprises 16 residues. Per the germline V gene, CDR1 is MGHRA and CDR2 is YSYEKL. The CDR3 nucleotides read TGCGCCAGCAGCCATCCCCGGGCCGCGAACACCGGGGAGCTGTTTTTT. Amino acids: CASSHPRAANTGELFF.

This clonotype was seen more than once but under ten times. An end of the junction does not agree with germline; a read error may underlie this. The chain carries TRBV7-8 and TRBJ1-4; possibly TRBD1 for D (5 bases). The germline gives CDR1 SGHVS, CDR2 FQNEAQ. CDR3 size: 13 residues. Here the CDR3 DNA reads TGTGCCAGCAGCTTTTGGCGGGACGAAAAACTGTCTTTT. It translates to CASSFWRDEKLSF.

The CDR3 region has the DNA TGTGCCAGCAGCTTAGCGTGGTCCGAGCAGTTCTTC. Translating gives CASSLAWSEQFF. This chain links TRBV7-2 with TRBJ2-1; D ambiguous. The CDR3 extends over 12 amino acids. V lost 0 bases and J 10 bases, leaving 7 bases between the germline ends. Germline V CDR1 and CDR2: SGHTA, FQGNSA. Combining the CDR3 with reference TRBV7-2 and TRBJ2-1 gives the whole variable domain GAGVSQSPSNKVTEKGKDVELRCDPISGHTALYWYRQSLGQGLEFLIYFQGNSAPDKSGLPSDRFSAERTGGSVSTLTIQRTQQEDSAVYLCASSLAWSEQFFGPGTRLTVL.